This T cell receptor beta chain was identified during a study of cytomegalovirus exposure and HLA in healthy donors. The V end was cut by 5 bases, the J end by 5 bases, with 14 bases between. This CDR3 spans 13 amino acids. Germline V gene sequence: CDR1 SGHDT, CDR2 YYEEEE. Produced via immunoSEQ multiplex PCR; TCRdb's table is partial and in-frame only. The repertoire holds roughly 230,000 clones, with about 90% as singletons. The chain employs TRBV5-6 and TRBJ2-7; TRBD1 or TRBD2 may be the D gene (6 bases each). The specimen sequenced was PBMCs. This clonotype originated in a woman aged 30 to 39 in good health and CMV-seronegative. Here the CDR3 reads CASSFGGLDEQYF. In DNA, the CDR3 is TGTGCCAGCAGTTTTGGGGGGCTCGACGAGCAGTACTTC.